This T cell receptor (beta chain) was profiled in a study of identical twins. This clonotype showed up just a few times. Its cognate antigen is unknown. Study-wide results and limits: Out-of-frame TCR alpha sharing observed in monozygotic twins exceeded model estimates. Cord blood beta clonotypes that were abundant carried fewer insertions, and memory repertoires showed no such trend.

A universal primer site was incorporated via template switching, and the cDNA contained unique molecular identifiers. Each CDR3 protein gets one entry after TCRdb re-called the 5' RACE reads with MiXCR. Seen here are about 430,000 distinct CDR3 sequences, about 18% observed once, and the top ten hold about 12%. Only healthy Caucasians were included as donors. CDR1 is SEHNR, CDR2 FQNEAQ, per germline (reference sequence). Trimming took off 1 base at V and 9 bases at J, with 22 bases between the two ends. This CDR3 has 17 residues. Sequencing input: naive T cells sorted from blood. The sequence was collected from a man aged 50 or older in good health. The genes are TRBV7-9 and TRBJ2-1; D not resolved. In nucleotides, the CDR3 is TGTGCCAGCAGCTTAGAGATGGGCGCTTCCCGTAGGATTGAGCAGTTCTTC. Residues: CASSLEMGASRRIEQFF.